Listed below are T cell receptor beta chains from one sample, sequenced in a study of blood T cells in healthy people across ages. Each CDR3 protein gets one entry after TCRdb re-called the 5' RACE reads with MiXCR. This table has around 1.7 million distinct CDR3 sequences, 28% appearing once. The sample taken for sequencing was blood. These receptor sequences come from a woman in her 30s in good health. Both conserved end residues are part of each CDR3. The D gene is left open where the match is weak. The size field is filled for only some rows; it gives once, few, many or a size class.

abundance	d_gene	j_gene	v_gene	CDR3nt	CDR3aa
few	-	TRBJ2-1	TRBV5-1	TGCGCCAGCAGCTTGGGGACCCCATGGGATGAGCAGTTCTTC	CASSLGTPWDEQFF
many	-	TRBJ2-1	TRBV7-9	TGTGCCAGCAGCATCGGACAGTCGAGCTACAATGAGCAGTTCTTC	CASSIGQSSYNEQFF
few	-	TRBJ1-5	TRBV6-2/TRBV6-3	TGTGCCAGCAGTTACCCCTTCGGCTATCAGCCCCAGCATTTT	CASSYPFGYQPQHF
-	TRBD2	TRBJ2-5	TRBV29-1	TGCAGCGTTGAGCCGGGGGGGGAGACCCAGTACTTC	CSVEPGGETQYF
-	-	TRBJ2-3	TRBV7-9	TGTGCCAGCAGCTTGATAGTGCGTCATCTAACCAGACAAAATACGCAGTATTTT	CASSLIVRHLTRQNTQYF
many	-	TRBJ1-2	TRBV5-1	TGTGCCAGCAGCTTAGCAGAGGACTATGGCTACACCTTC	CASSLAEDYGYTF
few	TRBD2	TRBJ2-1	TRBV29-1	TGCAGCGGAACACTAGCGAGCTCCTACGAGCAGTTCTTC	CSGTLASSYEQFF
few	TRBD1	TRBJ2-7	TRBV28	TGTGCCAGCTTTCAGGGACAGAACTACGAGCAGTACTTC	CASFQGQNYEQYF
-	TRBD2	TRBJ2-1	TRBV7-9	TGTGCCAGCAGCGAACCGGTAGTTAGCGGGAACAATGAGCAGTTCTTC	CASSEPVVSGNNEQFF
-	-	TRBJ2-5	TRBV18	TGTGCCAGCTCCCAACAACAAGAGACCCAGTACTTC	CASSQQQETQYF
few	-	TRBJ2-6	TRBV5-1	TGCGCCAGCAGCTCGAGGGCTGGGGGCTCTGGGGCCAACGTCCTGACTTTC	CASSSRAGGSGANVLTF
-	-	TRBJ1-2	TRBV28	TGTGCCAGCGACGGAAACTACGGCTACACCTTC	CASDGNYGYTF
few	TRBD2	TRBJ2-5	TRBV20-1	TGCAGTACGCAGGGACTAGCTGAAGAGACCCAGTACTTC	CSTQGLAEETQYF
-	TRBD1	TRBJ1-4	TRBV28	TGTGCCAGCAGTAAAGGACAGGGCTTCGTCGAAAAACTGTTTTTT	CASSKGQGFVEKLFF
-	TRBD1	TRBJ2-5	TRBV6-6	TGTGCCAGCAGCGACCCCGGGACAGAGCCACAAGAGACCCAGTACTTC	CASSDPGTEPQETQYF
-	-	TRBJ2-7	TRBV7-9	TGTGCCAGCAGCTTCTCAGACAACACGGTCGGGCAGTACTTC	CASSFSDNTVGQYF
-	-	TRBJ2-7	TRBV20-1	TGCAGTGCTAGGGGCCGGAGCGGCAATGCCTACGAGCAGTACTTC	CSARGRSGNAYEQYF
few	-	TRBJ2-1	TRBV4-1	TGCGCCAGCAGCTTAGAGGTAGGGACCACCATGTACAATGAGCAGTTCTTC	CASSLEVGTTMYNEQFF
few	TRBD1	TRBJ1-2	TRBV12-3/TRBV12-4	TGTGCCAGCAGTGTCAGAATCCAGGGGGAGGGTAGTGGCTACACCTTC	CASSVRIQGEGSGYTF
-	-	TRBJ1-3	TRBV12-3/TRBV12-4	TGTGCCAGCAGTTATGACAGAGCCACCATATATTTT	CASSYDRATIYF
-	-	TRBJ1-5	TRBV6-2/TRBV6-3	TGTGCCAGCAGACACAGAACAGGAGATAGCAATCAGCCCCAGCATTTT	CASRHRTGDSNQPQHF
many	TRBD2	TRBJ2-7	TRBV29-1	TGCAGCGTTGGACGGCGGGAGGGCCTCGAGCAGTACTTC	CSVGRREGLEQYF
many	-	TRBJ1-2	TRBV20-1	TGCAGTGCTTTCCGACAAGGGTCTCAATATGGCTACACCTTC	CSAFRQGSQYGYTF
-	TRBD1	TRBJ1-4	TRBV5-1	TGCGCCAGCAGCTTACAGGGGGCTTCTAATGAAAAACCGTTTTTT	CASSLQGASNEKPFF
many	-	TRBJ2-5	TRBV29-1	TGCAGCGTTGAGACTCCCCTGGGGACCCAGTACTTC	CSVETPLGTQYF
-	-	TRBJ2-1	TRBV7-9	TGTGCCAGCAGCTCCCCTAGTATCCGGCCCAATGAGCAGTTCTTC	CASSSPSIRPNEQFF
once	TRBD1	TRBJ1-6	TRBV9	TGTGCCAGCAGCACTAAAGACAGGGGAAGTTATAATTCACCCCTCCACTTT	CASSTKDRGSYNSPLHF
few	-	TRBJ2-3	TRBV4-1	TGCGCCAGCAGCCCCTATAGCCGCACAGATACGCAGTATTTT	CASSPYSRTDTQYF
-	-	TRBJ1-6	TRBV13	TGTGCCGGCGGTTGGTCGGCCTCTTCACCCCTCCACTTT	CAGGWSASSPLHF
once	-	TRBJ1-3	TRBV5-1	TGCGCCAGCAGCTTAGGGGCATTTGGAAACACCATATATTTT	CASSLGAFGNTIYF
-	-	TRBJ2-1	TRBV5-1	TGCGCCAGCAGCTTTTTTGGCGGGGAAGCAGGAAGGTTCTTC	CASSFFGGEAGRFF